Below, 2 T cell receptor beta chains from the same sample are listed, as sequenced in a study of blood T cells in healthy people across ages. A second PCR, run for about 6 to 11 cycles, used a sample-barcoded 5' primer plus a J-beta primer mix. TCRdb re-analysed the 5' RACE reads in MiXCR, keeping a single row per CDR3 protein. The data contain some 1.8 million distinct CDR3 sequences, around 42% of them seen just once; the ten biggest clones take up under 30%. Sequences were obtained from blood. The receptors were sampled from a human donor in good health.

The table lists this clonotype with a few counts. The chain links TRBV7-3 to TRBJ2-1, with a tentative D call TRBD1 (5 bases). V was cut by 0 bases and J by 3 bases, with 12 bases left in between. CDR1 and CDR2 from the germline V gene are SGHTA and FQGTGA. There are 16 residues in the CDR3. CDR3: CASSLTAATDYNEQFF. CDR3 nucleotides: TGTGCCAGCAGCTTAACTGCCGCGACAGACTACAATGAGCAGTTCTTC. Full variable domain (missing parts from reference TRBV7-3 and TRBJ2-1): GAGVSQTPSNKVTEKGKYVELRCDPISGHTALYWYRQSLGQGPEFLIYFQGTGAADDSGLPNDRFFAVRPEGSVSTLKIQRTERGDSAVYLCASSLTAATDYNEQFFGPGTRLTVL.

The chain uses TRBV9 and TRBJ1-2; TRBD1 is a possible D gene (6 bases). V was trimmed by 0 bases and J by 9 bases, leaving 21 bases between them. CDR3 length: 16 amino acids. Germline assignment: CDR1 SGDLS and CDR2 YYNGEE. The CDR3 here is CASSVEGGGNRASYTF. The CDR3 DNA reads TGTGCCAGCAGCGTAGAGGGAGGGGGGAATCGTGCGAGCTACACCTTC.